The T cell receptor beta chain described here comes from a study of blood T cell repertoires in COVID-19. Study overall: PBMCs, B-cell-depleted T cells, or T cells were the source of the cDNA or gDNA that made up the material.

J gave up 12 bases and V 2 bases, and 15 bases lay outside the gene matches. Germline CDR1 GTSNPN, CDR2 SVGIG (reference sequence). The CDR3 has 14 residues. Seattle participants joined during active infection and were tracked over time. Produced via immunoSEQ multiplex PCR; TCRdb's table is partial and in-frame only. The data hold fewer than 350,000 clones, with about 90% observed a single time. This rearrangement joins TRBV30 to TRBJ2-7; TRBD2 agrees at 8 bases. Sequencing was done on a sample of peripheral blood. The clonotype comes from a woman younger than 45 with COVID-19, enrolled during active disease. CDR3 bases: TGTGCCTGGAGTAACCTACCCGGGACTAGGGCACGGTACTTC. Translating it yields CAWSNLPGTRARYF.